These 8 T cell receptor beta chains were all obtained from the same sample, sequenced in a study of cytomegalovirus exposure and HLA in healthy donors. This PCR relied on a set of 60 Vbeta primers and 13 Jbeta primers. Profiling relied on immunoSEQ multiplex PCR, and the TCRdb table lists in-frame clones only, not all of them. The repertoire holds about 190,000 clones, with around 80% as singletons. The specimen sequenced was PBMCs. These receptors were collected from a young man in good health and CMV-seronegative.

CDR3: CASTALDSPDGYTF. The CDR3 DNA sequence: TGTGCCAGCACTGCCCTTGACAGTCCCGATGGCTACACCTTC. This chain joins TRBV2 and TRBJ1-2; perhaps TRBD1 as D (5 bases). This CDR3 has 14 residues. The V end lost 7 bases, the J end lost 6 bases, and 18 bases lay between the germline ends. Looked up from germline, CDR1 is SNHLY and CDR2 is FYNNEI. Filled out from reference TRBV2 and TRBJ1-2, the complete variable domain reads EPEVTQTPSHQVTQMGQEVILRCVPISNHLYFYWYRQILGQKVEFLVSFYNNEISEKSEIFDDQFSVERPDGSNFTLKIRSTKLEDSAMYFCASTALDSPDGYTFGSGTRLTVV.

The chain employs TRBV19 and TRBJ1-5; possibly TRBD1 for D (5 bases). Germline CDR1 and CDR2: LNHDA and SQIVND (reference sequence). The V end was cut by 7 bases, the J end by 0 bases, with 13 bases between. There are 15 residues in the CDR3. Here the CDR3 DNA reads TGTGCCAGTAATAGGGGACTTTTTAGCAATCAGCCCCAGCATTTT. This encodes CASNRGLFSNQPQHF.

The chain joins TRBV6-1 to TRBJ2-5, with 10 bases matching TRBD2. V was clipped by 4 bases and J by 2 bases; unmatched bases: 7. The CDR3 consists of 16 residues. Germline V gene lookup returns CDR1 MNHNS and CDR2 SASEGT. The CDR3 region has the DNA TGTGCCAGCAGTGGTCTACTAGCGGGGCGGCAAGAGACCCAGTACTTC. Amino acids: CASSGLLAGRQETQYF.

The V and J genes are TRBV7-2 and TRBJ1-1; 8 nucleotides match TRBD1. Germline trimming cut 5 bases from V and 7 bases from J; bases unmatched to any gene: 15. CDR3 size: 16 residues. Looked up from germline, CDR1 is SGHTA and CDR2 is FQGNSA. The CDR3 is CASSPTPRAGQGEAFF. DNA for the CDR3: TGTGCCAGCAGCCCAACCCCCAGAGCCGGACAGGGTGAAGCTTTCTTT.

The CDR3 region is CASSPWTYNEQFF. In DNA, the CDR3 is TGTGCCAGCAGCCCATGGACATACAATGAGCAGTTCTTC. The chain is built from TRBV11-2 and TRBJ2-1, with a weak D call TRBD1 (5 bases). Germline V gene lookup returns CDR1 SGHAT and CDR2 FQNNGV. Trimming removed 5 bases at V and 4 bases at J, with 9 bases between. The CDR3 totals 13 residues.

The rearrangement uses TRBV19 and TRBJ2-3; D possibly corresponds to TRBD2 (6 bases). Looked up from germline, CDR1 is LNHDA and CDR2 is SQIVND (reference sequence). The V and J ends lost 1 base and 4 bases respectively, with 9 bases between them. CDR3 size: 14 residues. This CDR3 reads CASSIAGGPDTQYF. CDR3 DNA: TGTGCCAGTAGTATAGCCGGGGGACCAGATACGCAGTATTTT.

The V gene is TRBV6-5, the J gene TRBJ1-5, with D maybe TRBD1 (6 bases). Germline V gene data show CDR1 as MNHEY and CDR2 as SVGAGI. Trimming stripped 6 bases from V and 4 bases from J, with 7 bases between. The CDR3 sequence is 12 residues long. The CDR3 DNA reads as TGTGCCAGCAGCCAGGGGAATCAGCCCCAGCATTTT. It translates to CASSQGNQPQHF.

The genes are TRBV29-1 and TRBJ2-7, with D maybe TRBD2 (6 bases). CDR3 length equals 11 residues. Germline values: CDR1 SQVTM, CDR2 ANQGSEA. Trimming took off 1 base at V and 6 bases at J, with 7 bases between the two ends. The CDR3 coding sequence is TGCAGCGTTGAAGGGGGAGGCGAGCAGTACTTC. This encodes CSVEGGGEQYF.